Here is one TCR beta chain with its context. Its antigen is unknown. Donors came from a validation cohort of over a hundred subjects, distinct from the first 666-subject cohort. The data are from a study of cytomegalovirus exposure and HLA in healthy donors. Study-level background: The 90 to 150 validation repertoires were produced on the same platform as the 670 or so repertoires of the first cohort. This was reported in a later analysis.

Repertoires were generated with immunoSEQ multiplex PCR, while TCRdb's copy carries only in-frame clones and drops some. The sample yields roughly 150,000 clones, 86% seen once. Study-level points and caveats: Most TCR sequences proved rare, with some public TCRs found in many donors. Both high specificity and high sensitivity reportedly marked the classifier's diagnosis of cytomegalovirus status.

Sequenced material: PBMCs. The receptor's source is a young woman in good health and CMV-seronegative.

The CDR3 region has the DNA TGTGCCAGCAGCCTTGCAACTAATGAAAAACTGTTTTTT. As protein: CASSLATNEKLFF. The chain is built from TRBV5-6 and TRBJ1-4, with no clear D. V gave up 4 bases and J gave up 0 bases, with 4 bases separating them. In germline, CDR1 is SGHDT, CDR2 YYEEEE. CDR3 length equals 13 residues.